The 19 T cell receptor beta chains listed next were all sequenced from one sample in a study of blood T cell repertoires in COVID-19. Using immunoSEQ multiplex PCR, the repertoire was profiled, and TCRdb retains in-frame clones only, with some absent. Among 37,000 or so clones listed, about 88% were seen once. The sample comprised peripheral blood. The receptors stem from a man aged 60-69 years with active COVID-19.

With respect to this clone: The identical CDR3 is also encoded by other nucleotide sequences in the sample. The chain employs TRBV7-8 and TRBJ1-1; D perhaps matches TRBD1 (6 bases). This CDR3 has 13 residues. The germline V and J ends were trimmed by 0 bases and 5 bases, with 7 bases remaining between them. The germline gives CDR1 SGHVS, CDR2 FQNEAQ. Here the CDR3 reads CASSLAQGTEAFF. CDR3 bases: TGTGCCAGCAGCTTAGCGCAGGGGACTGAAGCTTTCTTT.

V and J are TRBV5-1 and TRBJ2-2; D is unclear. The germline gives CDR1 SGHRS, CDR2 YFSETQ. Trimming removed 0 bases from V and 2 bases from J, with 5 bases in between. The CDR3 covers 14 residues. The CDR3 here is CASSLARNTGELFF. In DNA, the CDR3 is TGCGCCAGCAGCTTGGCCAGAAACACCGGGGAGCTGTTTTTT.

The chain couples TRBV9 to TRBJ1-4; no clear D gene. Between the trimmed V and J ends, which lost 3 bases and 4 bases, there was a span of 4 bases. This CDR3 comprises 12 residues. Germline values: CDR1 SGDLS, CDR2 YYNGEE. The CDR3 protein is CASSGLNEKLFF. The CDR3 DNA sequence: TGTGCCAGCAGCGGACTTAATGAAAAACTGTTTTTT.

The chain couples TRBV6-4 to TRBJ2-1; 8 nucleotides align to TRBD1. The CDR3 sequence is 10 residues long. Germline assignment: CDR1 MRHNA and CDR2 SNTAGT. V shed 6 bases, J shed 16 bases, and the junction held 5 bases outside the gene matches. Written as DNA, the CDR3 is TGTGCCAGCAGCCTGACAGGGGCATTCTTC. Its protein is CASSLTGAFF.

The chain recombines TRBV5-1 with TRBJ2-6; D remains unclear. Germline loops: CDR1 SGHRS, CDR2 YFSETQ. The germline V and J ends were trimmed by 0 bases and 1 base, with 14 bases remaining between them. The CDR3 totals 18 residues. CDR3 DNA sequence: TGCGCCAGCAGCTTGGATCTTGATGTAGTTTCTGGGGCCAACGTCCTGACTTTC. Protein sequence: CASSLDLDVVSGANVLTF.

The rearrangement links TRBV5-1 to TRBJ1-4, with 7 bases lining up with TRBD1. Trimming removed 2 bases from V and 6 bases from J; junction bases left unmatched: 4. CDR1 SGHRS and CDR2 YFSETQ come from the germline V gene. The CDR3 sequence is 14 residues long. CDR3 sequence: CASSFRGTDEKLFF. The CDR3 nucleotides are TGCGCCAGCAGCTTCAGGGGGACAGATGAAAAACTGTTTTTT.

The chain employs TRBV11-2 and TRBJ2-5; 14 bases map to TRBD2. The trim removed 4 bases at V and 5 bases at J, leaving 12 bases unmatched. This CDR3 region has 18 residues. CDR1 SGHAT and CDR2 FQNNGV come from the germline V gene. CDR3 sequence reads: CASSYKGLAGVLSETQYF. The CDR3 DNA sequence: TGTGCCAGCAGCTATAAGGGACTAGCGGGGGTCCTATCGGAGACCCAGTACTTC.

The chain links TRBV21-1 to TRBJ2-1; the DNA was not compared with TRBD2, the D call given in the table. TRBV21-1 is annotated as a pseudogene. This CDR3 comprises 15 residues. As DNA, the CDR3 is TGTGCCAGCAGACCCGGGGTAGGTGAAGACAATGAGCAGTTCTTC. It is translated as CASRPGVGEDNEQFF.

The CDR3 DNA reads as TGTGCCAGCAGCGCTCATGGACAGGGGGTGTCGAATGAGCAGTTCTTC. It yields the protein CASSAHGQGVSNEQFF. The chain is built from TRBV9 and TRBJ2-1, with 10 bases fitting TRBD1. CDR1 SGDLS and CDR2 YYNGEE come from the germline V gene. The CDR3 runs to 16 residues. After removal of 3 bases from V and 7 bases from J, the junction contained 10 bases not matched to a gene.

CDR3 coding DNA: TGTGCCAGCAGCTTAGACAGGGGGGACGAGCAGTACTTC. Its protein is CASSLDRGDEQYF. This chain links TRBV7-2 with TRBJ2-7; 8 positions agree with TRBD1. Trimming removed 1 base from V and 5 bases from J; junction bases left unmatched: 1. CDR1 and CDR2 from the germline V gene are SGHTA and FQGNSA. The CDR3 runs 13 residues.

The CDR3 region has the DNA TGTGCCATCAGTGAGCCGAGCTTAATCCGAGGACAGTCAAATACCTACGAGCAGTACTTC. Translation: CAISEPSLIRGQSNTYEQYF. The J gene is TRBJ2-7, the V gene TRBV10-3, with D possibly being TRBD1 (6 bases). Trimming shortened V by 2 bases and J by 2 bases, and 28 bases separated the two germline ends. Germline V CDR1 and CDR2: ENHRY, SYGVKD. CDR3 size: 20 residues.

This chain uses TRBV15 with TRBJ2-3; 7 nucleotides align to TRBD1. The junction had 4 bases not matched to a gene; V was cut back by 1 base and J by 3 bases. The CDR3 loop spans 15 amino acids. Germline V lookup: CDR1 LNHNV, CDR2 YYDKDF (reference sequence). CDR3 protein: CATSRGVRGTDTQYF. As DNA, the CDR3 is TGTGCCACCAGCAGAGGGGTCAGGGGGACAGATACGCAGTATTTT.

The V call is TRBV6-6, the J call TRBJ2-7, with D unresolved. This CDR3 comprises 13 residues. From germline, CDR1 is MNHNY and CDR2 SVGAGI (reference sequence). Trimming removed 8 bases from V and 5 bases from J, with 16 bases in between. The CDR3 region is CASGDHGPNEQYF. DNA for the CDR3: TGTGCCAGCGGAGACCACGGCCCAAACGAGCAGTACTTC.

J is TRBJ1-2 and V is TRBV6-5; weak D call: TRBD1 (5 bases). Germline lookup yields CDR1 MNHEY and CDR2 SVGAGI. The CDR3 has 13 amino acids. V lost 6 bases, J lost 5 bases, and 13 bases lay in between. This CDR3 reads CASSAGRGYGYTF. CDR3 nucleotide sequence: TGTGCCAGCAGCGCGGGACGAGGATATGGCTACACCTTC.

The gene calls are TRBV19 and TRBJ2-4; weak D call: TRBD2 (5 bases). Germline CDR1 is LNHDA and CDR2 is SQIVND (reference sequence). V was trimmed by 8 bases and J by 9 bases, leaving 14 bases between them. The CDR3 loop spans 12 amino acids. The CDR3 region is CASAGEGPIQYF. CDR3 DNA sequence: TGTGCCAGTGCCGGAGAGGGCCCCATTCAGTACTTC.

The chain links TRBV6-1 to TRBJ2-7; weak D call: TRBD2 (6 bases). The V gene lost 2 bases and the J gene lost 4 bases, with 18 bases spanning the gap. Germline CDR1 is MNHNS and CDR2 is SASEGT. The CDR3 loop spans 16 amino acids. CDR3 DNA sequence: TGTGCCAGCAGTGAAACGGTCTTGCGGGACGTGTACGAGCAGTACTTC. Protein sequence: CASSETVLRDVYEQYF.

V usage is TRBV19 and J usage is TRBJ1-5, with D possibly TRBD1 on 6 matching bases. The V end was cut by 9 bases, the J end by 4 bases, with 16 bases between. This CDR3 is 14 amino acids long. The V gene's germline CDR1 is LNHDA and CDR2 SQIVND (reference sequence). CDR3 DNA sequence: TGTGCCAGCGCCTACGGGACACAGAATCAGCCCCAGCATTTT. Encoded protein: CASAYGTQNQPQHF.

V gene TRBV7-2 combines with J gene TRBJ1-4; the match to TRBD1 covers 7 bases. Germline V lookup: CDR1 SGHTA, CDR2 FQGNSA. V shed 6 bases and J 3 bases; nucleotides not matched to a gene: 4. CDR3 length: 14 amino acids. The CDR3 sequence is CASRTGTANEKLFF. The CDR3 DNA sequence: TGTGCCAGCAGAACCGGGACAGCTAATGAAAAACTGTTTTTT.

The chain has TRBV3-1 (or the pseudogene TRBV3-2) and TRBJ1-1; TRBD1 might be the D (6 bases). This CDR3 has 12 residues. The germline V gene has CDR1 LGHDT and CDR2 YNNKEL (reference sequence). The V and J ends lost 6 bases and 1 base respectively, with 6 bases between them. The CDR3 here is CASRQGNTEAFF. The CDR3 DNA reads as TGTGCCAGCAGACAGGGGAACACTGAAGCTTTCTTT.